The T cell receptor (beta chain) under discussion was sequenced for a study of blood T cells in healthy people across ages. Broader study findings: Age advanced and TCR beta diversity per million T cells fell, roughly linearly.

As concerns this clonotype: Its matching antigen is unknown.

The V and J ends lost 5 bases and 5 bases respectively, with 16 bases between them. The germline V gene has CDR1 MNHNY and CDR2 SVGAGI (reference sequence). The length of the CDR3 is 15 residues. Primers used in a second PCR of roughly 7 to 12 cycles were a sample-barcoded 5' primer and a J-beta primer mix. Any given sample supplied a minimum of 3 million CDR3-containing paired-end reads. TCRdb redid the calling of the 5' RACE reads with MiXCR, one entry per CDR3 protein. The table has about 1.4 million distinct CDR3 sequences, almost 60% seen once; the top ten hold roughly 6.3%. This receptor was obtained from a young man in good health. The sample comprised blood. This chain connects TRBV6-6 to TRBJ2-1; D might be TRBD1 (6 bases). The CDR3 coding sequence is TGTGCCAGCAGTCTCCCCCTAGGACAGCACAATGAGCAGTTCTTC. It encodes CASSLPLGQHNEQFF.